These T cell receptor beta chains were read from a single sample in a study of blood T cell repertoires in COVID-19. Clones were sequenced by immunoSEQ multiplex PCR, and TCRdb holds only the in-frame ones, with some missing. The top ten hold under 0.3% of the sample, which has around 700,000 clones, over 80% seen once. The specimen was peripheral blood. The receptors derive from a woman aged 18-29 years with acute or convalescent COVID-19. Each CDR3 is given with its conserved first and last residue. Fields, in order: J gene, CDR3 length, V gene, CDR3 protein.

>TRBJ1-1|14|TRBV6-2/TRBV6-3
CASSYREYGTEAFF
>TRBJ1-2|15|TRBV4-1
CASSKPGQSRYGYTF
>TRBJ2-1|15|TRBV7-2
CASSLTSGGLDEQFF
>TRBJ2-1|13|TRBV6-5
CASRVRGHNEQFF
>TRBJ1-2|15|TRBV19
CASLSPGQGNYGYTF
>TRBJ1-6|14|TRBV15
CATSYREGISPLHF
>TRBJ1-1|12|TRBV10-3
CAISGANTEAFF
>TRBJ1-2|17|TRBV27
CASSFTGGPPRDYGYTF
>TRBJ2-7|11|TRBV9
CASSASGEQYF
>TRBJ1-2|13|TRBV5-6
CASSLQQPTGYTF
>TRBJ2-2|16|TRBV9
CASSVRSPQVSGELFF
>TRBJ1-1|13|TRBV5-1
CASSGNTGELPFF
>TRBJ2-7|14|TRBV4-1
CASSPARFPYEQYF
>TRBJ2-5|13|TRBV7-2
CASTRTGPETQYF
>TRBJ1-3|11|TRBV29-1
CSVEGGNTIYF
>TRBJ1-2|16|TRBV19
CASSIYLGTGNYGYTF
>TRBJ2-3|12|TRBV6-5
CANSRVGGTQYF
>TRBJ1-1|14|TRBV10-2
CASSTDRVNTEAFF
>TRBJ2-5|15|TRBV11-3
CASSFGPGMGETQYF
>TRBJ1-2|14|TRBV3-1/TRBV3-2
CASSQRQRIYGYTF
>TRBJ1-2|14|TRBV6-5
CASSYSAGNYGYTF
>TRBJ2-2|14|TRBV19
CASSRTGSTGELFF
>TRBJ1-2|14|TRBV27
CASSLQGAGYGYTF
>TRBJ1-5|15|TRBV2
CASRIETGSNQPQHF
>TRBJ2-7|14|TRBV7-8
CASSRMAGGDEQYF
>TRBJ1-2|14|TRBV6-5
CASSLDRGGYGYTF
>TRBJ1-2|17|TRBV7-2
CASSLSGGLYGNYGYTF
>TRBJ1-2|14|TRBV19
CACFGQGRNYGYTF
>TRBJ1-1|17|TRBV7-9
CASSFNRGQGRTGEAFF
>TRBJ1-2|15|TRBV6-5
CASSYDSVLWIGYTF
>TRBJ2-3|12|TRBV19
CATHAGGWAQYF
>TRBJ2-7|16|TRBV11-2
CASSHLQDRIAYEQYF
>TRBJ1-6|15|TRBV5-1
CASSLAPSYNSPLHF
>TRBJ2-7|13|TRBV11-3
CASSPGLAGQQYF
>TRBJ2-7|13|TRBV2
CASILTGGSGQYF
>TRBJ1-2|16|TRBV7-2
CASSFQNPPLSYGYTF
>TRBJ1-1|15|TRBV9
CASSATGSMNTEAFF
>TRBJ2-3|16|TRBV10-3
CAISDRGGVMSDTQYF
>TRBJ1-2|14|TRBV12-2
CASRLVDRDNGYTF
>TRBJ2-1|14|TRBV2
CATRGDRGPNEQFF
>TRBJ2-7|16|TRBV4-2
CASSQESGIVSYEQYF
>TRBJ1-1|16|TRBV19
CATQYAPGQGGTEAFF
>TRBJ2-7|12|TRBV2
CALAGLGYEQYF
>TRBJ2-1|14|TRBV29-1
CSGGRDSPYNEQFF
>TRBJ1-2|16|TRBV27
CASSSFDRGPYYGYTF
>TRBJ1-2|12|TRBV30
CAWSVQRGGYTF
>TRBJ2-2|15|TRBV6-2/TRBV6-3
CASSPGLEGTGELFF
>TRBJ1-1|16|TRBV6-2/TRBV6-3
CASSYSRGLTATEAFF
>TRBJ2-7|13|TRBV7-9
CASSPPRGRQQYF
>TRBJ1-1|13|TRBV18
CASSPQTDTEAFF